This TCR beta chain emerged from a study of vaccination effects on CD4 cells after COVID-19. Overall study context: Participants got two doses of BNT162b2 or mRNA-1273 vaccine.

The V segment lost 3 bases and the J segment 8 bases; nucleotides outside the gene matches: 7. The germline V gene has CDR1 SGHTA and CDR2 FQGNSA. The length of the CDR3 is 14 residues. Subsequent to a culture period of under 11 days, CD4+ T cells were isolated. Among the vaccine recipients, none had a prior SARS-CoV-2 infection, and nucleocapsid antibodies were negative. At days 3 and 7, half of the medium was exchanged for IL-2 medium. The data were produced by immunoSEQ multiplex PCR, yet TCRdb's version contains in-frame clones alone and is incomplete. The sample contains some 31,000 clones, approximately 63% of which appear only once. This clone showed up just a few times. The antigen is unknown.

The sequence came from a human donor who received a COVID-19 vaccine. Sequences were derived from CD4+ T cells from PBMCs cultured without peptide, sampled before COVID-19 vaccination. The V call is TRBV7-2, the J call TRBJ1-2; 9 nucleotides match TRBD1. CDR3 region: CASSFGPGQGGYTF. The CDR3 DNA reads as TGTGCCAGCAGCTTTGGACCGGGACAGGGAGGCTACACCTTC.